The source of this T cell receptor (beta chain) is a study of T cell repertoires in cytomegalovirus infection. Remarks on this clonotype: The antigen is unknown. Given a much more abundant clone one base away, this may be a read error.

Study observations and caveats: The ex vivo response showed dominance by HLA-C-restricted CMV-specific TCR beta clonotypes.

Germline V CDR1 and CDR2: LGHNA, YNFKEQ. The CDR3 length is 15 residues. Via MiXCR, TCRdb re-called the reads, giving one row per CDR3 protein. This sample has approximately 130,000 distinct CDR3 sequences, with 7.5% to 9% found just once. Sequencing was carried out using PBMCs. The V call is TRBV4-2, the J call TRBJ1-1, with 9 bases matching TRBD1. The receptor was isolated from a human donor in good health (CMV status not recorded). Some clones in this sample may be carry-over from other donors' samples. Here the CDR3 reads CASSQLQGAGTKAFF. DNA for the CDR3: TGTGCCAGCAGCCAGTTACAGGGGGCGGGCACTAAAGCTTTCTTT.